This TCR beta chain was profiled in a study of blood T cell repertoires in COVID-19. In germline, CDR1 is SGDLS, CDR2 YYNGEE. The CDR3 spans 14 residues. The V and J ends lost 2 bases and 3 bases respectively, with 9 bases between them. In the authors' workflow: By means of reference gene primer amplification, nucleated cell counts were estimated. Generated by immunoSEQ multiplex PCR, the TCRdb table keeps only in-frame clones and is missing some. From that table come the V and J calls and clone size; the DNA was used to work out D and trimming. Here the sample spans about 88,000 clones, more than 85% being singletons.

What was sequenced was peripheral blood. The clonotype comes from a man aged 60 to 69 with acute or convalescent COVID-19. V and J are TRBV9 and TRBJ2-1, with D maybe TRBD1 (5 bases). CDR3 DNA sequence: TGTGCCAGCAGCGTTGGACACTTCTACAATGAGCAGTTCTTC. This encodes CASSVGHFYNEQFF.